The 17 T cell receptor beta chains reported below all come from one sample, sequenced in a study of blood T cells in healthy people across ages. Combining a sample-barcoded 5' primer with a J-beta primer mix, a second PCR ran for about 6 to 12 cycles. TCRdb reprocessed the 5' RACE reads with MiXCR, giving one entry per CDR3 protein. The sample lists 780,000 or so distinct CDR3 sequences, approximately 60% occurring once. Sequencing was carried out using blood. The source of these receptors is a man in his forties or fifties in good health.

V gene TRBV10-2 combines with J gene TRBJ1-2; D possibly corresponds to TRBD1 (6 bases). The CDR3 loop spans 13 amino acids. Per the germline V gene, CDR1 is WSHSY and CDR2 is SAAADI. V was trimmed by 5 bases and J by 8 bases, leaving 15 bases between them. The CDR3, as DNA: TGCGCCAGCAGTCATAGACAGGCAGGGGGCTACACCTTC. Amino acids: CASSHRQAGGYTF.

The CDR3 sequence: CSAFNNGDNQPQHF. The CDR3 coding sequence is TGCAGTGCCTTCAATAATGGAGATAATCAGCCCCAGCATTTT. V is TRBV20-1 and J is TRBJ1-5; D unresolved. Germline lookup yields CDR1 DFQATT and CDR2 SNEGSKA (reference sequence). Trimming left V 6 bases short and J 4 bases short, with 16 bases between. The CDR3 contains 14 residues.

The V and J genes are TRBV12-3 or TRBV12-4 and TRBJ2-1; no firm D call. TRBJ2-7 matches the DNA end more closely, so the J call is doubtful. The CDR3 totals 16 residues. The chain's CDR3 is CASSFGKTSSYNEQYF. DNA for the CDR3: TGTGCCAGCAGTTTTGGGAAAACCAGCTCCTACAATGAGCAGTACTTC.

The chain has TRBV5-1 and TRBJ2-1; 15 nucleotides match TRBD2. V shed 3 bases, J shed 1 base, and the junction held 5 bases outside the gene matches. The CDR3 runs 18 residues. Germline values: CDR1 SGHRS, CDR2 YFSETQ. CDR3 loop: CASSSGTSGRPSYNEQFF. The CDR3 DNA follows: TGCGCCAGCAGCTCCGGGACTAGCGGGAGGCCATCCTACAATGAGCAGTTCTTC.

The J gene is TRBJ1-3, the V gene TRBV4-1, with D unresolved. Per the germline V gene, CDR1 is MGHRA and CDR2 is YSYEKL. This CDR3 is 15 amino acids long. With 1 base removed from V and 0 bases from J, the gap between germline ends came to 7 bases. CDR3 bases: TGCGCCAGCAGCCAAGTCCGGACCTCTGGAAACACCATATATTTT. Protein product: CASSQVRTSGNTIYF.

CDR3 bases: TGTGCCAGCACGGGCGCCATAAATCAGCCCCAGCATTTT. Translation: CASTGAINQPQHF. This chain uses TRBV28 with TRBJ1-5; D is unclear. Trimming removed 7 bases from V and 4 bases from J, with 11 bases in between. This CDR3 has 13 amino acids. Per germline, CDR1 MDHEN and CDR2 SYDVKM. The entire variable domain, with the rest obtained from reference TRBV28 and TRBJ1-5, is as follows: DVKVTQSSRYLVKRTGEKVFLECVQDMDHENMFWYRQDPGLGLRLIYFSYDVKMKEKGDIPEGYSVSREKKERFSLILESASTNQTSMYLCASTGAINQPQHFGDGTRLSIL.

The sample holds a few counts of this clonotype. The J gene is TRBJ1-2, the V gene TRBV25-1; weak D call: TRBD1 (6 bases). Germline assignment: CDR1 MGHDK and CDR2 SYGVNS. This CDR3 comprises 15 residues. V gave up 2 bases and J gave up 4 bases, with 14 bases separating them. The CDR3 here is CASSEQGPVPYGYTF. The CDR3 nucleotides read TGTGCCAGCAGTGAACAGGGGCCAGTCCCCTATGGCTACACCTTC.

This clonotype was counted only a few times. This chain joins TRBV28 and TRBJ2-3; no clear D gene. The CDR3 loop spans 14 amino acids. Trimming took 2 bases from V and 5 from J, leaving 11 bases between them. The germline V gene has CDR1 MDHEN and CDR2 SYDVKM. CDR3 DNA sequence: TGTGCCAGCAGTTTAGTACCGGCGGTAGATACGCAGTATTTT. Translation: CASSLVPAVDTQYF.

The genes are TRBV12-3 or TRBV12-4 and TRBJ2-3, with D unclear. CDR3 size: 14 residues. V gave up 3 bases and J gave up 1 base, with 8 bases separating them. CDR3 protein: CASSLQAGTDTQYF. The DNA of the CDR3 is TGTGCCAGCAGTTTGCAGGCCGGCACAGATACGCAGTATTTT.

This chain's CDR3 is CASRRRGTMGNDGYTF. CDR3 bases: TGTGCCAGCAGACGCCGGGGGACGATGGGGAACGATGGCTACACCTTC. The chain carries TRBV6-2 or TRBV6-3 and TRBJ1-2, with D maybe TRBD1 (5 bases). The V end was cut by 6 bases, the J end by 6 bases, with 23 bases between. CDR3 length equals 16 residues. Germline assignment: CDR1 MNHEY and CDR2 SVGEGT.

V gene TRBV12-3 or TRBV12-4 combines with J gene TRBJ2-1; 7 bases align to TRBD1. The CDR3 has 15 residues. The J segment lost 5 bases and the V segment lost 5 bases, leaving 9 bases of the junction unmatched. The CDR3 DNA is TGTGCCAGCAGTGCTAGGACAGGTCCCAACAATGAGCAGTTCTTC. Protein product: CASSARTGPNNEQFF.

The chain uses TRBV15 and TRBJ2-7, with D maybe TRBD1 (5 bases). The end of the DNA aligns better with TRBJ2-5, so the J call may be wrong. Germline V gene data show CDR1 as LNHNV and CDR2 as YYDKDF (reference sequence). The CDR3 contains 15 residues. The DNA of the CDR3 is TGTGCCACCAGCAGAGACAGGGTAGAACAAGAGACCCAGTACTTC. Protein product: CATSRDRVEQETQYF.

The chain links TRBV28 to TRBJ2-3, with a weak D call TRBD1 (6 bases). CDR1 is MDHEN, CDR2 SYDVKM, per germline. V lost 10 bases, J lost 6 bases, and 11 bases lay in between. The CDR3 sequence is 11 residues long. CDR3 bases: TGTGCCACCACAGGGTCGGATACGCAGTATTTT. It specifies CATTGSDTQYF.

The chain combines TRBV5-1 with TRBJ1-1, with D perhaps TRBD1 (5 bases). Trimming removed 0 bases at V and 5 bases at J, with 8 bases between. Germline V gene data show CDR1 as SGHRS and CDR2 as YFSETQ. This CDR3 has 13 amino acids. The CDR3 DNA is TGCGCCAGCAGCTTGGTGGAGGGGACTGAAGCTTTCTTT. Translation gives CASSLVEGTEAFF.

This clonotype was detected only a few times. V usage is TRBV20-1 and J usage is TRBJ2-1; 8 nucleotides align to TRBD1. This CDR3 is 14 amino acids long. Germline V lookup: CDR1 DFQATT, CDR2 SNEGSKA (reference sequence). The trim removed 5 bases at V and 4 bases at J, leaving 7 bases unmatched. The CDR3 coding sequence is TGCAGTGCTGGGGGGACAGGAAAATACAATGAGCAGTTCTTC. Encoded protein: CSAGGTGKYNEQFF.

This clonotype came up once. This chain uses TRBV4-3 with TRBJ1-4; D may be TRBD1 (6 bases). The CDR3 totals 16 residues. Germline CDR1 reads LGHNA; CDR2 reads YSLEER. V was cut by 1 base and J by 4 bases, with 13 bases left in between. In DNA form, the CDR3 reads TGCGCCAGCAGCCAAGGACAGGACGGGATTAATGAAAAACTGTTTTTT. Translation gives CASSQGQDGINEKLFF.

J is TRBJ2-1 and V is TRBV6-1; 7 positions agree with TRBD1. V lost 4 bases to trimming and J lost 15 bases; unmatched junction nucleotides: 9. The CDR3 runs to 12 residues. Germline CDR1 MNHNS, CDR2 SASEGT. The CDR3 sequence: CASSGRDSYRFF. CDR3 nucleotides: TGTGCCAGCAGTGGCCGGGACAGTTATCGGTTCTTC.